The 4 T cell receptor beta chains reported below all come from one sample, sequenced in a study of T cell responses to AZD1222 COVID-19 vaccine. The table came from immunoSEQ multiplex PCR; TCRdb's copy has only in-frame clones and leaves some out. Altogether fewer than 130,000 clones are present, around 90% being singletons, with the ten largest covering roughly 14%. Sequenced here: peripheral blood, sampled 28 days after the second AZD1222 dose. These receptors originate from an adult who received the AZD1222 COVID-19 vaccine.

The rearrangement joins TRBV21-1 to TRBJ2-2. TRBV21-1 constitutes a pseudogene. CDR3 length equals 16 residues. CDR3 amino acids: CASSKVRGPPCRGAVF. CDR3 in DNA: TGTGCCAGCAGCAAAGTTCGGGGGCCCCCTTGCCGGGGAGCTGTTTTT.

CDR3 sequence (DNA): TGTGCCAGCAGTGAATTGGACAGGGGAGAAAAACTGTTTTTT. Encoded protein: CASSELDRGEKLFF. The chain employs TRBV6-1 and TRBJ1-4, with 9 bases identical to TRBD1. CDR1 and CDR2 (germline): MNHNS, SASEGT. CDR3 length: 14 amino acids. With V trimmed by 2 bases and J by 8 bases, 3 bases remained unmatched.

V and J are TRBV7-9 and TRBJ1-2; no clear D. V lost 1 base, J lost 6 bases, and 6 bases lay in between. The CDR3 spans 12 residues. Germline loops: CDR1 SEHNR, CDR2 FQNEAQ (reference sequence). CDR3 loop: CASSLGRDGYTF. CDR3 nucleotides: TGTGCCAGCAGCTTAGGTCGAGATGGCTACACCTTC.

The chain links TRBV9 to TRBJ2-7; D unresolved. Trimming left V 0 bases short and J 5 bases short, with 9 bases between. The length of the CDR3 is 13 residues. CDR1 and CDR2 from the germline V gene are SGDLS and YYNGEE. The CDR3 nucleotides read TGTGCCAGCAGCGTAGAACCGGGCGACGAGCAGTACTTC. Its translation is CASSVEPGDEQYF.